In this sample, the clone carrying this TCR beta chain turned up a few times. This entry belongs to a study of T-cell memory formation after mild COVID-19. Study overall: TCR clusters were largely donor specific.

In TCRdb, the 5' RACE reads were re-called with MiXCR into one record per CDR3 protein. Among about 260,000 distinct CDR3 sequences listed, 16% were seen once. Trimming removed 0 bases from V and 2 bases from J, with 14 bases in between. Per germline, CDR1 MGHRA and CDR2 YSYEKL. The CDR3 contains 16 residues. The sequence came from a man between 18 and 35 years old who had mild COVID-19 (a few samples of this study predate the infection). Cell type and time point are not known. Sequenced input: PBMCs or a T cell subset sorted from them (not recorded which). This sequence joins TRBV4-1 and TRBJ2-7; D may match TRBD1 or TRBD2 (5 bases each). CDR3 coding DNA: TGCGCCAGCAGCCAAGAATTCTCCCGGGACCCCTACGAGCAGTACTTC. It codes for CASSQEFSRDPYEQYF.